These 2 T cell receptor beta chains originate from one sample sequenced in a study of blood T cell repertoires in COVID-19. TCRdb keeps only in-frame clones here, not all; method: immunoSEQ multiplex PCR. Here the sample spans about 140,000 clones, more than 65% being singletons. The sample was peripheral blood. Receptor source: a human donor in a cohort sampled during active COVID-19.

The chain recombines TRBV5-1 with TRBJ2-5; 7 nucleotides agree with TRBD1. Germline V gene lookup returns CDR1 SGHRS and CDR2 YFSETQ. The length of the CDR3 is 15 residues. The J segment lost 0 bases and the V segment lost 4 bases, leaving 6 bases of the junction unmatched. Written as DNA, the CDR3 is TGCGCCAGCAGCGTTGTGGGGACAGACCAAGAGACCCAGTACTTC. Encoded protein: CASSVVGTDQETQYF.

Here the CDR3 DNA reads TGCGCCAGCAAAAAACAGGGTTACGAGCAGTACTTC. It specifies CASKKQGYEQYF. The chain joins TRBV10-1 to TRBJ2-7; weak D call: TRBD1 (6 bases). V was trimmed by 7 bases and J by 4 bases, leaving 11 bases between them. The CDR3 length is 12 residues. Germline-derived CDR1 and CDR2 are WNHNN and SYGVQD (reference sequence).